This TCR beta chain stems from a study of cytomegalovirus exposure and HLA in healthy donors. Study background: As released early, the data held approximately 80 million unique TCRs from HLA-typed donors. Among the 398 genotyped donors, 81% were placed in the Caucasian-associated ancestry cluster.

With regard to this clone: Antigen specificity is unknown.

Trimming stripped 1 base from V and 3 bases from J, with 8 bases between. This CDR3 is 13 amino acids long. CDR1 is SGHDT, CDR2 YYEEEE, per germline. Notes on the study in general: Reports state that TCR beta sequences accurately predicted most subjects' HLA-A and HLA-B alleles. Confirmation was obtained in vitro that a few CMV-associated chains are specific for CMV antigens.

60 Vbeta and 13 Jbeta primers were used in PCR. Assay: immunoSEQ multiplex PCR; the TCRdb copy retains only in-frame clones and omits some. The table includes roughly 110,000 clones, roughly 80% detected once. The chain has TRBV5-6 and TRBJ2-7; D is unclear. This TCR came from a female donor in good health and CMV-seronegative. What was sequenced was PBMCs. The CDR3 sequence: CASSLRRNYEQYF. In DNA form, the CDR3 reads TGTGCCAGCAGCTTGAGGCGGAACTACGAGCAGTACTTC.